The clone carrying this TCR beta chain has only one observation. The antigen is not known. The data derive from a study of Tregs in tolerant kidney transplant recipients. Study-wide background: The nonmyeloablative bone marrow transplants came from related graft donors, with transient mixed chimerism. The study's findings and limits: Biological reproducibility was not directly addressed, but technical replication error appeared minimal.

The germline gives CDR1 SGHRS, CDR2 YFSETQ. Trimming removed 3 bases from V and 2 bases from J; junction bases left unmatched: 12. The CDR3 spans 17 residues. CD4+CD25+CD127- Tregs, CD4+CD25- non-Tregs, CD4 and CD8 cells were sorted. Some clones are missing from TCRdb's copy, which holds only in-frame ones; the method was immunoSEQ multiplex PCR. Here the sample spans under 85,000 clones, 85% to 90% being singletons. The receptor was isolated from a human donor who received a combined kidney and bone marrow transplant. The rearrangement uses TRBV5-1 and TRBJ2-5; 8 bases align to TRBD1. The source was CD4+ T cells from blood, collected before the transplant. CDR3 coding DNA: TGCGCCAGCAGCTCCACCAGGGACAGGAGCGGACAAGAGACCCAGTACTTC. It codes for CASSSTRDRSGQETQYF.